This TCR beta chain is drawn from a study of T cells in Graves' hyperthyroidism and ophthalmopathy. Graves' hyperthyroidism qualified as stable when ophthalmopathy did not progress within 18 months. There were TCR beta CDR3 regions amplified from RNA transcripts. The primer set for the first-round RT-PCR of the TCR CDR3 was HTBI. TCRdb re-derived calls from the multiplex PCR reads in MiXCR, one entry per CDR3 protein. The sample has under 650,000 distinct CDR3 sequences; 16% are singletons. Remarks on this clonotype: Its antigen is not known.

The CDR3 is 11 residues long. The germline V and J ends were trimmed by 4 bases and 13 bases, with 14 bases remaining between them. Germline loops: CDR1 DFQATT, CDR2 SNEGSKA (reference sequence). Regarding the study as a whole: A model of 13 V-J pairs discriminated ophthalmopathy from stable hyperthyroidism. A median about 6.2 months before onset, the model predicted ophthalmopathy.

Sequenced input: blood. The chain uses TRBV20-1 and TRBJ2-1, with TRBD1 as a possible D gene (6 bases). This clonotype was obtained from a woman in her twenties or thirties with Graves' hyperthyroidism. CDR3 bases: TGCAGTGCTATCCACAGGGAAGGTCAGTTCTTC. Residues: CSAIHREGQFF.